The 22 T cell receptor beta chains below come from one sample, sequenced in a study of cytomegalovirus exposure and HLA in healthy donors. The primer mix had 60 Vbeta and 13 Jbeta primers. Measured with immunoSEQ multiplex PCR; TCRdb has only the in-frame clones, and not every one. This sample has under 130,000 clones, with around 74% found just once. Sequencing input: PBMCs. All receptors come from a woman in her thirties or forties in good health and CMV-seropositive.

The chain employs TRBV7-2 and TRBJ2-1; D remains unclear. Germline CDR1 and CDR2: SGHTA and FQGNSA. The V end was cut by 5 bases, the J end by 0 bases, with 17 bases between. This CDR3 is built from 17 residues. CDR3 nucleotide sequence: TGTGCCAGCAGCAGGCCACACGCGGTAAGCTCCTACAATGAGCAGTTCTTC. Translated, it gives CASSRPHAVSSYNEQFF.

CDR3 loop: CASSEFRGGRYGYTF. The CDR3 bases are TGTGCCAGCTCCGAATTTAGGGGGGGCCGGTATGGCTACACCTTC. The J gene is TRBJ1-2, the V gene TRBV18; possible D gene TRBD1, 6 bases. The CDR3 consists of 15 residues. V was pared by 6 bases and J by 5 bases, with 19 bases between. Germline CDR1 KGHSH, CDR2 LQKENI.

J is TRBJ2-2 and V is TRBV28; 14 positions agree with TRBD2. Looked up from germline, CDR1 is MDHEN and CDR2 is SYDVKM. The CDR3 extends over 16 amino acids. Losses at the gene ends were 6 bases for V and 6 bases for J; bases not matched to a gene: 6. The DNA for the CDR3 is TGTGCCAGCAGGCGACTAGCGGGAGGGTATTCCGGGGAGCTGTTTTTT. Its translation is CASRRLAGGYSGELFF.

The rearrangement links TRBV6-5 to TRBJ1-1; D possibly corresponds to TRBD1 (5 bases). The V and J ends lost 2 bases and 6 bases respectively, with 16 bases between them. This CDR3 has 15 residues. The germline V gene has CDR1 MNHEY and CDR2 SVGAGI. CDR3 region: CASSYHLSGDSEAFF. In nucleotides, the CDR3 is TGTGCCAGCAGTTACCACTTATCGGGGGACTCTGAAGCTTTCTTT.

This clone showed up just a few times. CDR3 DNA: TGTGCCAGCAGTGGACAGGGGATCCAAGAGACCCAGTACTTC. This encodes CASSGQGIQETQYF. The rearrangement links TRBV2 to TRBJ2-5; the match to TRBD1 covers 8 bases. The CDR3 runs to 14 residues. The germline V gene has CDR1 SNHLY and CDR2 FYNNEI. V lost 4 bases and J lost 1; bases outside the gene matches: 2.

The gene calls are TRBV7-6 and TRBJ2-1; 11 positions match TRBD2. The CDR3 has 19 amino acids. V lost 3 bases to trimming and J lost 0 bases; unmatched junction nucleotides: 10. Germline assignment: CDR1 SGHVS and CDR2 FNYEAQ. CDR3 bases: TGTGCCAGCAGCTTTGCGCCGGGACTAGCGGCCAGCTCCTACAATGAGCAGTTCTTC. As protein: CASSFAPGLAASSYNEQFF.

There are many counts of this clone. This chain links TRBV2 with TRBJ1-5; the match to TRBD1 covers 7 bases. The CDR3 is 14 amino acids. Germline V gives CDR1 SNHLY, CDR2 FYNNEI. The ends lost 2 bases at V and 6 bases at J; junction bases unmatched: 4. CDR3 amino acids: CASSENRDSQPQHF. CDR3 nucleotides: TGTGCCAGCAGTGAAAACAGGGACAGTCAGCCCCAGCATTTT.

CDR3 sequence reads: CASSVSSGYNEQFF. CDR3 nucleotides: TGTGCCAGCAGCGTATCGAGCGGGTACAATGAGCAGTTCTTC. This chain links TRBV9 with TRBJ2-1, with D perhaps TRBD2 (6 bases). CDR1 is SGDLS and CDR2 is YYNGEE in the germline V gene. The ends were cut back, 1 base at V and 4 bases at J, with 9 bases in the middle. This CDR3 is built from 14 residues.

The CDR3 protein is CASSEMRGTDTQYF. The CDR3 coding sequence is TGTGCCAGCAGTGAAATGAGGGGCACAGATACGCAGTATTTT. The J gene is TRBJ2-3, the V gene TRBV6-1; D might be TRBD2 (5 bases). Trimming took off 2 bases at V and 1 base at J, with 7 bases between the two ends. CDR1 is MNHNS and CDR2 is SASEGT in the germline V gene. The length of the CDR3 is 14 residues.

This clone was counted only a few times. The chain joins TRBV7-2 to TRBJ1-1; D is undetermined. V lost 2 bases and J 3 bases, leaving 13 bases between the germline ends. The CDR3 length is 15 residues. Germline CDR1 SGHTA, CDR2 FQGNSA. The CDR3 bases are TGTGCCAGCAGCTTACGGGCTTGGGAGGACACTGAAGCTTTCTTT. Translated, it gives CASSLRAWEDTEAFF.

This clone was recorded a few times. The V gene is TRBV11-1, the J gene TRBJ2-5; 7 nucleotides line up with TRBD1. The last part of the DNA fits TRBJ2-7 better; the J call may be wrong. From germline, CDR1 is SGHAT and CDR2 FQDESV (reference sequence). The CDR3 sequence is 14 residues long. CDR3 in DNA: TGTGCCAGCGGACCGTTGACAGGGTGGTACGAGCAGTACTTC. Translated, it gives CASGPLTGWYEQYF.

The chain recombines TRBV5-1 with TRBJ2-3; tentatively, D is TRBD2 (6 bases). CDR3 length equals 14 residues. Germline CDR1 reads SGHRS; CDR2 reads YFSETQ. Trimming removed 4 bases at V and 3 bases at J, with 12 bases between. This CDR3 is CASSRGLTTDTQYF. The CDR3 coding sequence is TGCGCCAGCAGCCGGGGACTGACTACAGATACGCAGTATTTT.

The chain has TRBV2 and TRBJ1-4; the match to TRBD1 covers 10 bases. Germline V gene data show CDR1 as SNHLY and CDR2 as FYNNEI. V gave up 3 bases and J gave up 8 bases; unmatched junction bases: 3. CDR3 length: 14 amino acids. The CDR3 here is CASSEDRGFEKLFF. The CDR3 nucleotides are TGTGCCAGCAGTGAGGACAGGGGGTTCGAAAAACTGTTTTTT.

The CDR3 region has the DNA TGTGCCAGCAAGTGGCTAGCGGGTCGTCCGCCGACCCAGTACTTC. As protein: CASKWLAGRPPTQYF. The genes are TRBV28 and TRBJ2-5; 8 bases are shared with TRBD2. The V segment lost 7 bases and the J segment 7 bases; nucleotides outside the gene matches: 14. The CDR3 covers 15 residues. Looked up from germline, CDR1 is MDHEN and CDR2 is SYDVKM.

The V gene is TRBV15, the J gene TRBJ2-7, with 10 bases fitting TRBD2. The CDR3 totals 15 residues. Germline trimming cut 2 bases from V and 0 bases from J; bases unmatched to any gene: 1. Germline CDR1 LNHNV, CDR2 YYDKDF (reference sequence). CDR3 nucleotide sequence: TGTGCCACCAGCAGACTAGCGGGGGCCTCCTACGAGCAGTACTTC. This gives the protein CATSRLAGASYEQYF.

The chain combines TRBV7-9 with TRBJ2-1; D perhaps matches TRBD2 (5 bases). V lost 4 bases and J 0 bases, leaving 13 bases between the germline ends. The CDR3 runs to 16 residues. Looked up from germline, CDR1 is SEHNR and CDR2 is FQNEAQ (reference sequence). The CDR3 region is CASSYPTAGSYNEQFF. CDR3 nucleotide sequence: TGTGCCAGCAGCTACCCCACCGCGGGCTCCTACAATGAGCAGTTCTTC.

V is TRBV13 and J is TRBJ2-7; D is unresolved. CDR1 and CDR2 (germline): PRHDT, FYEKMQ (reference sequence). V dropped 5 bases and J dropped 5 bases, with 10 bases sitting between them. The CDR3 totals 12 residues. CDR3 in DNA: TGTGCCAGCAGCATGACACCCCACGAGCAGTACTTC. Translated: CASSMTPHEQYF.

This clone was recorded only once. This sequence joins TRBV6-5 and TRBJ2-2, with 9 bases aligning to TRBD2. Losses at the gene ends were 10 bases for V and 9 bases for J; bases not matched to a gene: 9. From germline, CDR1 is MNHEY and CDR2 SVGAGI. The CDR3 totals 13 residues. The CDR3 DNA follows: TGTGCCACGGGAGCGGGAGGATTGAGGGAGCTGTTTTTT. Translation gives CATGAGGLRELFF.

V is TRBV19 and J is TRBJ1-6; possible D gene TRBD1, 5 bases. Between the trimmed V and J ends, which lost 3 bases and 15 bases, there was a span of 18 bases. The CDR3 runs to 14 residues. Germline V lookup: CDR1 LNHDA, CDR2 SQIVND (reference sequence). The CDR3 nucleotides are TGTGCCAGTAGTATCTTGGCAGGCCCGGGGGGCCTCCACTTT. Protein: CASSILAGPGGLHF.

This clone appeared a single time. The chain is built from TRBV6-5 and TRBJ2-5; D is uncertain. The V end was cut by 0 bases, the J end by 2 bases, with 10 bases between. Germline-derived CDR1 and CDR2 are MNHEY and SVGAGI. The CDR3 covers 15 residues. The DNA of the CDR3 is TGTGCCAGCAGTTACTCGAAGCTTGCGCAAGAGACCCAGTACTTC. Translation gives CASSYSKLAQETQYF.

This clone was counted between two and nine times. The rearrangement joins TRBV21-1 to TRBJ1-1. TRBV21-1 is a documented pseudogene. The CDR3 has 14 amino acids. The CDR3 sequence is CASTQRAGDTEAFF. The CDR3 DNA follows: TGTGCCAGCACCCAAAGGGCGGGGGACACTGAAGCTTTCTTT.

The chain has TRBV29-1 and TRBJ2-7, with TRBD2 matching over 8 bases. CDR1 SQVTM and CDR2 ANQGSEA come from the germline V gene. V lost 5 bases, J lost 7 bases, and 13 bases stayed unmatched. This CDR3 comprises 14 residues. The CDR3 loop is CSVFTSGSTEEQYF. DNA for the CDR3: TGCAGCGTTTTCACTAGCGGATCAACCGAAGAGCAGTACTTC.